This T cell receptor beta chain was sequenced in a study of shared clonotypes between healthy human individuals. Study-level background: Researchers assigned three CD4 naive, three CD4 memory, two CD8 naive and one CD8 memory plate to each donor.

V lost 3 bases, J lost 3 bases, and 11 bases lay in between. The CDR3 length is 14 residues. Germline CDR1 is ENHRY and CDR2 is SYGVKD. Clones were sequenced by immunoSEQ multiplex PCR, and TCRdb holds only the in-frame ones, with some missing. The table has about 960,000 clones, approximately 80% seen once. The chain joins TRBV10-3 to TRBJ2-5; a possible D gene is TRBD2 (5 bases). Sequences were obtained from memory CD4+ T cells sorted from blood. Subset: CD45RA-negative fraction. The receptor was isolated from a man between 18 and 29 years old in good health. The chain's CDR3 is CAISDNSVKETQYF. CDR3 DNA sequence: TGTGCCATCAGTGATAATAGCGTGAAAGAGACCCAGTACTTC.